This T cell receptor beta chain was sequenced in a study of cytomegalovirus exposure and HLA in healthy donors. General study results and limits: Overall, roughly 150 TCR beta chains were annotated as cytomegalovirus-associated.

This clone was seen once. Its specificity is unknown. From the roughly 120-subject validation cohort, which was separate from the approximately 700-subject first cohort, the donors were drawn. CDR3 length equals 14 residues. The germline V gene encodes CDR1 MNHEY and CDR2 SMNVEV (reference sequence). V was shortened by 3 bases and J by 6 bases, with 14 bases between the two germline ends. The assay was immunoSEQ multiplex PCR, and TCRdb's table has in-frame clones only and misses some. This table has under 200,000 clones, approximately 96% appearing once. The chain employs TRBV27 and TRBJ1-2; no definite D call. Material: PBMCs. The receptor comes from a woman younger than 30 in good health and CMV-seronegative. The CDR3 DNA reads TGTGCCAGCAGTTTTCGGGGAGGGAGTAATGGCTACACCTTC. Residues: CASSFRGGSNGYTF.